These 2 T cell receptor beta chains came from one sample sequenced in a study of cytomegalovirus exposure and HLA in healthy donors. PCR employed 60 Vbeta and 13 Jbeta primers. Sequencing was performed with immunoSEQ multiplex PCR; in TCRdb, only in-frame clones are kept and a portion is missing. This table has about 100,000 clones, around 80% appearing once. Sequencing input: PBMCs. Receptors were obtained from a female donor in good health and CMV-seropositive.

This chain connects TRBV7-2 to TRBJ2-7; D not resolved. CDR1 and CDR2 from the germline V gene are SGHTA and FQGNSA. The length of the CDR3 is 13 residues. Trimming took off 1 base at V and 1 base at J, with 5 bases between the two ends. The CDR3 here is CASSLGASYEQYF. As DNA, the CDR3 is TGTGCCAGCAGCTTAGGAGCTTCCTACGAGCAGTACTTC.

This clone was seen only once. This sequence joins TRBV6-5 and TRBJ2-6; unclear D gene. CDR3 length equals 15 residues. V was shortened by 6 bases and J by 4 bases, with 13 bases between the two germline ends. Germline assignment: CDR1 MNHEY and CDR2 SVGAGI. The chain's CDR3 is CASRPSGTGANVLTF. As DNA, the CDR3 is TGTGCCAGCAGGCCGTCAGGTACGGGGGCCAACGTCCTGACTTTC.